Only a few counts were recorded for the clone carrying this TCR beta chain. TCRdb itself ran the RT-PCR reads through MiXCR, one entry per CDR3 protein. The sample has around 850,000 distinct CDR3 sequences; roughly 20% are singletons. This entry belongs to a study of response to subunit inactivated influenza vaccine. This CDR3 has 14 residues. Trimming cost V 5 bases and J 7 bases; bases outside gene matches: 4. The chain employs TRBV12-3 or TRBV12-4 and TRBJ2-2; TRBD2 matches at 10 bases. The TCR sequence derives from a man in his fifties or sixties who received an inactivated influenza vaccine. The material was PBMCs from blood, obtained approximately 5 days after vaccination. The CDR3, as DNA: TGTGCCAGCAGTCGAGCGGGAGGGGTCGGGGAGCTGTTTTTT. As protein: CASSRAGGVGELFF.